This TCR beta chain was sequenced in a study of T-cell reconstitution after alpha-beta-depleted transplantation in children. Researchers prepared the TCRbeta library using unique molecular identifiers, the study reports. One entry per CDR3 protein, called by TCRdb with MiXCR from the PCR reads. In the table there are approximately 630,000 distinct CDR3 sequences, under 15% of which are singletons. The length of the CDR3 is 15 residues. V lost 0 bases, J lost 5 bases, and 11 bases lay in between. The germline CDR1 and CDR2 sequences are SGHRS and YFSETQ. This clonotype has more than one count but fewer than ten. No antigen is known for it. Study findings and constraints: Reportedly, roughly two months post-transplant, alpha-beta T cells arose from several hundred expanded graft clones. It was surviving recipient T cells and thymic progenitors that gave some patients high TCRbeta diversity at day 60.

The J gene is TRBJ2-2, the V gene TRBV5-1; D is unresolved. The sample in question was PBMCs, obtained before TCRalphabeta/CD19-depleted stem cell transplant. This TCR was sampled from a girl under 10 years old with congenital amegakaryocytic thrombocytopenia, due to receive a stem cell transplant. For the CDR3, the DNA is TGCGCCAGCAGCTTGGTCGGTAGCCGAACCGGGGAGCTGTTTTTT. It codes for CASSLVGSRTGELFF.